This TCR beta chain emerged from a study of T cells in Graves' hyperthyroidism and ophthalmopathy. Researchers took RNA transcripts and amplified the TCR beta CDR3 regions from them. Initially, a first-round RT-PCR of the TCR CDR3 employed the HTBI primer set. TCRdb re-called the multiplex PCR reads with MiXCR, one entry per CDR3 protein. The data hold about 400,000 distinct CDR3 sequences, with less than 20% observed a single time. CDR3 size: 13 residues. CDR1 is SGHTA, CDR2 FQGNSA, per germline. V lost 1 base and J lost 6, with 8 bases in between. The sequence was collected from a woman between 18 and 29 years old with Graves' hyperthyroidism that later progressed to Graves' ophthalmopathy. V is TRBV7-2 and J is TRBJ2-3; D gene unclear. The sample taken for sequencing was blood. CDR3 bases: TGTGCCAGCAGCTTAGAGGGTCTCGATACGCAGTATTTT. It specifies CASSLEGLDTQYF.